This TCR beta chain was sequenced during a study of cytomegalovirus exposure and HLA in healthy donors. Both 60 Vbeta primers and 13 Jbeta primers went into the PCR. The method was immunoSEQ multiplex PCR; TCRdb's version includes in-frame clones alone and lacks a portion of them. The sample lists about 130,000 clones; about three quarters were seen once. The CDR3 spans 19 residues. V dropped 3 bases and J dropped 4 bases, with 27 bases sitting between them. CDR1 is SGHRS, CDR2 YFSETQ, per germline. This clone has a single count. V is TRBV5-1 and J is TRBJ2-3; weak D call: TRBD1 (5 bases). The receptor was derived from a female donor in good health and CMV-seronegative. The sequencing sample was made of PBMCs. The DNA of the CDR3 is TGCGCCAGCAGCTCCGAAACCGTACGCCCACAGGCGCCGTCAGATACGCAGTATTTT. Protein sequence: CASSSETVRPQAPSDTQYF.